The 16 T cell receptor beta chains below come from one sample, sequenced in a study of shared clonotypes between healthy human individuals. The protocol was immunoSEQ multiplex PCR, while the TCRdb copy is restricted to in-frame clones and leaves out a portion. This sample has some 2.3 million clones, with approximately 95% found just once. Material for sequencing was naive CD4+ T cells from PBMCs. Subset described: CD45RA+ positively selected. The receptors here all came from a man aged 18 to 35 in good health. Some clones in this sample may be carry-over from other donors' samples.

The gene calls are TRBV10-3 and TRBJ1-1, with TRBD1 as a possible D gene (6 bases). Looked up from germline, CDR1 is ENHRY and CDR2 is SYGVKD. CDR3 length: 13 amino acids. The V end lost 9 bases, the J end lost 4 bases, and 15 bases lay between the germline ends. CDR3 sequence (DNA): TGTGCCATTTGGGGGCGCGGGGTCACTGAAGCTTTCTTT. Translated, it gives CAIWGRGVTEAFF.

CDR3 residues: CASSLFLAGESYEQYF. DNA of the CDR3: TGTGCCAGCAGTTTATTCCTAGCGGGAGAGTCCTACGAGCAGTACTTC. V gene TRBV28 combines with J gene TRBJ2-7, with 10 bases aligning to TRBD2. The ends lost 1 base at V and 1 base at J; junction bases unmatched: 4. The length of the CDR3 is 16 residues. CDR1 is MDHEN and CDR2 is SYDVKM in the germline V gene.

CDR3 DNA: TGTGCCTGTCCCAGGGGATTAAGACAGGGTCAATCTATGGGCAATCAGCCCCAGCATTTT. As protein: CACPRGLRQGQSMGNQPQHF. The chain carries TRBV30 and TRBJ1-5, with 7 bases matching TRBD1. This CDR3 region has 20 residues. The V segment lost 6 bases and the J segment 2 bases; nucleotides outside the gene matches: 25. Germline CDR1 reads GTSNPN; CDR2 reads SVGIG (reference sequence).

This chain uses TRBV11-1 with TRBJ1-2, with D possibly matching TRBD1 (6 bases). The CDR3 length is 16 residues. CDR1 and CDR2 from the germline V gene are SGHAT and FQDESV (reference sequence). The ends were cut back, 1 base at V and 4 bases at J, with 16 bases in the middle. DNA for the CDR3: TGTGCCAGCAGCTTAGACCCTCGAGGGGGGGCCTATGGCTACACCTTC. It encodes CASSLDPRGGAYGYTF.

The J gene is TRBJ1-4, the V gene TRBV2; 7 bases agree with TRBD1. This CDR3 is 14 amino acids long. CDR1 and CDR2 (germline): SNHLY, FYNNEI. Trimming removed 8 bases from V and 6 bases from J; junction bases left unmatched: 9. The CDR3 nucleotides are TGTGCCAGCCTCATAGATGGGACAGATGAAAAACTGTTTTTT. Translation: CASLIDGTDEKLFF.

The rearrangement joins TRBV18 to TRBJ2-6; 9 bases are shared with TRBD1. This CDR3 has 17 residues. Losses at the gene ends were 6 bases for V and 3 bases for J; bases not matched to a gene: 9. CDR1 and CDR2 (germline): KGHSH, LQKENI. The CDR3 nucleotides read TGTGCCAGCTCGCTATGGACAGGGGCAGGTGGGGCCAACGTCCTGACTTTC. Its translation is CASSLWTGAGGANVLTF.

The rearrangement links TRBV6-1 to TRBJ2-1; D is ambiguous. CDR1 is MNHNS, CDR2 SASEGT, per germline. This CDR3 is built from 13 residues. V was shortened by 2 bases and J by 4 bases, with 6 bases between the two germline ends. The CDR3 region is CASSESQYNEQFF. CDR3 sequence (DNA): TGTGCCAGCAGTGAAAGCCAGTACAATGAGCAGTTCTTC.

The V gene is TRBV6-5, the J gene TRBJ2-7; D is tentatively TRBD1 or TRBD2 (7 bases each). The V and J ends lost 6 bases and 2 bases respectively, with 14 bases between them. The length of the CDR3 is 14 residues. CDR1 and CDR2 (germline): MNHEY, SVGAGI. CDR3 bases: TGTGCCAGCAGGGGGGGGACAGTGCCCTACGAGCAGTACTTC. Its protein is CASRGGTVPYEQYF.

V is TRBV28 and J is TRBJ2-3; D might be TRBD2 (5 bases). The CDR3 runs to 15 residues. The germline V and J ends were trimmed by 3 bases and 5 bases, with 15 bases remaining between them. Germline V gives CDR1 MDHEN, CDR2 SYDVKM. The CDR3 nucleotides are TGTGCCAGCAGTTTTCGTGGGCGTGGGAGAGATACGCAGTATTTT. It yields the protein CASSFRGRGRDTQYF.

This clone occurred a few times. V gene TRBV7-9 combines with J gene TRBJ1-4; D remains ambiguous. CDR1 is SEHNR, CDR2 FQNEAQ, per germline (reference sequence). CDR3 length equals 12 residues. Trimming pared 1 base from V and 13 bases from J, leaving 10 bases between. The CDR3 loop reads CASSLEGAGLFF. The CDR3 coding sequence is TGTGCCAGCAGCTTAGAGGGTGCCGGACTGTTTTTT.

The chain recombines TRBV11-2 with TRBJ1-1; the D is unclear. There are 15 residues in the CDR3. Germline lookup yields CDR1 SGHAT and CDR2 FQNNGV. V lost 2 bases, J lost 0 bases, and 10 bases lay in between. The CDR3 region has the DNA TGTGCCAGCAGCTTACGGAACTCCCTGAACACTGAAGCTTTCTTT. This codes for CASSLRNSLNTEAFF.

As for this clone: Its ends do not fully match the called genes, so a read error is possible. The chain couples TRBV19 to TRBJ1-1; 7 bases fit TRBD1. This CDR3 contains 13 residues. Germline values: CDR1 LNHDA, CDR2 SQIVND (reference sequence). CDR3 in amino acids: CASFHGGRDSFGF. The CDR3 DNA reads TGTGCCAGTTTTCACGGCGGCAGGGACAGCTTCGGCTTT.

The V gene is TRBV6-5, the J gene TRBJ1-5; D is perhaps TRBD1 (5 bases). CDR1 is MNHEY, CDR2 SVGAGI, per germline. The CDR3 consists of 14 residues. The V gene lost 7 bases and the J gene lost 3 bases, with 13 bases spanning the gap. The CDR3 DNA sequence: TGTGCCAGCACGGGGCCGGGTTTCAATCAGCCCCAGCATTTT. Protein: CASTGPGFNQPQHF.

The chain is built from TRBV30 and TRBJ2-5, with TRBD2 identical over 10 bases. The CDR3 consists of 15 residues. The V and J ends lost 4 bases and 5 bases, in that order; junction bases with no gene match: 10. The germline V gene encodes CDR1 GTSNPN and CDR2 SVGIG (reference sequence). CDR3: CAWKEGTSVGETQYF. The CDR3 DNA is TGTGCCTGGAAAGAAGGGACTAGCGTTGGGGAGACCCAGTACTTC. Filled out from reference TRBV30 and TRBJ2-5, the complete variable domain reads SQTIHQWPATLVQPVGSPLSLECTVEGTSNPNLYWYRQAAGRGLQLLFYSVGIGQISSEVPQNLSASRPQDRQFILSSKKLLLSDSGFYLCAWKEGTSVGETQYFGPGTRLLVL.

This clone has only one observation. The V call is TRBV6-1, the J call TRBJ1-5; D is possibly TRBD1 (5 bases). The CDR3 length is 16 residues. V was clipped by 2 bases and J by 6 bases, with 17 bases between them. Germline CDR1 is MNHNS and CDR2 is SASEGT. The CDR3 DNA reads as TGTGCCAGCAGTGAAATGGGGCCAGGGAGAAGTCAGCCCCAGCATTTT. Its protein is CASSEMGPGRSQPQHF.

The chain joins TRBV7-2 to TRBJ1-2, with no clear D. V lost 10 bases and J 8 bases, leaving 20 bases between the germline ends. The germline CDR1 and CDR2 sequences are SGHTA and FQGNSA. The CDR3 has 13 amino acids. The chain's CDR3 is CAIRLGGPAGYTF. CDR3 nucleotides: TGTGCCATCCGTCTGGGTGGGCCCGCGGGCTACACCTTC.